The 9 T cell receptor beta chains below were found in one sample sequenced in a study of neoadjuvant nivolumab and ipilimumab in lung cancer. TCRdb keeps only in-frame clones here, not all; method: immunoSEQ multiplex PCR. The repertoire holds around 2,000 clones, with approximately 88% as singletons. The sequences come from adjacent normal lung tissue, collected after neoadjuvant nivolumab, alone or with ipilimumab, at or shortly before surgery. The receptor source for this set is an adult with non-small cell lung cancer.

The V gene is TRBV19, the J gene TRBJ1-2, with D perhaps matching TRBD1 (5 bases). The V gene's germline CDR1 is LNHDA and CDR2 SQIVND (reference sequence). With 9 bases removed from V and 0 bases from J, the gap between germline ends came to 14 bases. The CDR3 is 14 amino acids. CDR3 protein: CASDNRQSNYGYTF. Here the CDR3 DNA reads TGTGCCAGCGATAATAGACAGTCTAACTATGGCTACACCTTC.

The CDR3 here is CASSFEQGAGMNTEAFF. CDR3 in DNA: TGCGCCAGCAGCTTCGAACAGGGGGCGGGAATGAACACTGAAGCTTTCTTT. The V gene is TRBV5-1, the J gene TRBJ1-1; 9 bases match TRBD1. The CDR3 loop spans 17 amino acids. Germline assignment: CDR1 SGHRS and CDR2 YFSETQ. V lost 2 bases, J lost 0 bases, and 8 bases stayed unmatched.

The chain has TRBV11-3 and TRBJ2-7, with D possibly TRBD2 on 5 matching bases. Germline CDR1 SGHNT, CDR2 YENEEA. The CDR3 loop spans 12 amino acids. Trimming removed 0 bases from V and 5 bases from J, with 5 bases in between. Here the CDR3 reads CASSLDGDEQYF. CDR3 in DNA: TGTGCCAGCAGCTTAGACGGGGACGAGCAGTACTTC.

This chain connects TRBV4-2 to TRBJ1-5, with a weak D call TRBD1 (5 bases). Germline assignment: CDR1 LGHNA and CDR2 YNFKEQ. V was shortened by 1 base and J by 3 bases, with 10 bases between the two germline ends. The CDR3 loop spans 15 amino acids. CDR3 sequence (DNA): TGTGCCAGCAGCCAAGCCGGGGGAAACAATCAGCCCCAGCATTTT. The encoded protein is CASSQAGGNNQPQHF.

The genes are TRBV5-5 and TRBJ2-7; no reliable D call. Germline assignment: CDR1 SGHKS and CDR2 YYEKEE (reference sequence). V was cut by 0 bases and J by 6 bases, with 10 bases left in between. The CDR3 sequence is 13 residues long. CDR3 amino acids: CASSLALVSEQYF. In DNA form, the CDR3 reads TGTGCCAGCAGCTTGGCTTTAGTAAGCGAGCAGTACTTC.

The chain employs TRBV11-2 and TRBJ2-7, with D unresolved. V was trimmed by 5 bases and J by 3 bases, leaving 14 bases between them. Germline V gene lookup returns CDR1 SGHAT and CDR2 FQNNGV. The CDR3 runs 14 residues. The CDR3 reads CASSPKRTDYEQYF. CDR3 bases: TGTGCCAGCAGCCCCAAAAGGACCGACTACGAGCAGTACTTC. Full variable domain (outside the CDR3, taken from reference TRBV11-2 and TRBJ2-7): EAGVAQSPRYKIIEKRQSVAFWCNPISGHATLYWYQQILGQGPKLLIQFQNNGVVDDSQLPKDRFSAERLKGVDSTLKIQPAKLEDSAVYLCASSPKRTDYEQYFGPGTRLTVT.

The chain combines TRBV6-4 with TRBJ1-1; D gene ambiguous. Trimming cost V 0 bases and J 4 bases, with 9 bases left between them. There are 14 residues in the CDR3. Germline V lookup: CDR1 MRHNA, CDR2 SNTAGT. The CDR3 DNA follows: TGTGCCAGCAGTGACTCCCCGGAAAGCACTGAAGCTTTCTTT. Its protein is CASSDSPESTEAFF.

The rearrangement uses TRBV29-1 and TRBJ2-1, with D possibly matching TRBD2 (5 bases). Per germline, CDR1 SQVTM and CDR2 ANQGSEA. The V end lost 8 bases, the J end lost 4 bases, and 12 bases lay between the germline ends. CDR3 size: 12 residues. CDR3 protein: CSSRTAYNEQFF. In DNA, the CDR3 is TGCAGCTCCCGGACTGCTTACAATGAGCAGTTCTTC.

The chain has TRBV6-1 and TRBJ2-2; 7 nucleotides agree with TRBD1. Germline trimming cut 6 bases from V and 6 bases from J; bases unmatched to any gene: 7. Germline V gene data show CDR1 as MNHNS and CDR2 as SASEGT. The CDR3 consists of 14 residues. The CDR3 sequence: CASRRTGGPGELFF. CDR3 sequence (DNA): TGTGCCAGCAGGAGGACAGGAGGCCCCGGGGAGCTGTTTTTT.